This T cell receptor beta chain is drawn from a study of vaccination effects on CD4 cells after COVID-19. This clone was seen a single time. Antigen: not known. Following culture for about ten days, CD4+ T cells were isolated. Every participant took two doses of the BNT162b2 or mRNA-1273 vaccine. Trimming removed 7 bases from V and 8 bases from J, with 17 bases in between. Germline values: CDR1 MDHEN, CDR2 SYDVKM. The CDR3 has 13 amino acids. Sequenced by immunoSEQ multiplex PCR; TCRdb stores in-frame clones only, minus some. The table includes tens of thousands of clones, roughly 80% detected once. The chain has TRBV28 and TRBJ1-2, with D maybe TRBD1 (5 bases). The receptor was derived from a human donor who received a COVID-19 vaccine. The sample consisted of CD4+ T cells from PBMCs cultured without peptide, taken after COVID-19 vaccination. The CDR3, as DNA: TGTGCCAGCACCCGGGCAGGGAGCGGAGGCTACACCTTC. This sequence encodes CASTRAGSGGYTF.